The source of this TCR beta chain is a study of technical replicates of blood from several donors. Sequenced by immunoSEQ multiplex PCR; TCRdb stores in-frame clones only, minus some. The profile shows around 70,000 clones, 95% of them singletons. The V gene lost 3 bases and the J gene lost 3 bases, with 15 bases spanning the gap. Germline values: CDR1 MGHRA, CDR2 YSYEKL. CDR3 length: 15 residues. The TCR comes from a human donor in good health. The chain carries TRBV4-1 and TRBJ2-7, with a possible D match to TRBD2 (6 bases). The specimen was T cells isolated from PBMCs. The CDR3 here is CASSQRKAEGYEQYF. CDR3 nucleotides: TGCGCCAGCAGCCAGAGGAAAGCGGAGGGCTACGAGCAGTACTTC.